The 5 T cell receptor beta chains below come from one sample, sequenced in a study of T cells after yellow fever vaccination. TCRdb ran MiXCR on the 5' RACE reads and lists one entry per CDR3 protein. The sample holds some 200,000 distinct CDR3 sequences; roughly 3.3% are singletons and the top ten take less than 3.5%. The specimen comprised CD4+ T cells sorted from PBMCs, sampled 10 days after the yellow fever booster vaccination. The receptors were gathered from a man younger than 30 who received the YFV17D yellow fever vaccine.

This clonotype was picked up a small number of times. This rearrangement joins TRBV7-2 to TRBJ2-1; 8 positions agree with TRBD2. This CDR3 is 17 amino acids long. Per germline, CDR1 SGHTA and CDR2 FQGNSA. J was trimmed by 0 bases and V by 5 bases; bases with no gene match: 9. CDR3 amino acids: CASSPQRGRSSYNEQFF. CDR3 in DNA: TGTGCCAGCAGCCCCCAGCGGGGGCGGAGCTCCTACAATGAGCAGTTCTTC.

This clonotype has only a few counts. V is TRBV5-1 and J is TRBJ2-1; perhaps TRBD1 as D (5 bases). This CDR3 region has 14 residues. Per the germline V gene, CDR1 is SGHRS and CDR2 is YFSETQ. V was trimmed by 4 bases and J by 9 bases, leaving 17 bases between them. The CDR3 reads CASSPAFRAIEQFF. The CDR3 DNA is TGCGCCAGCAGCCCCGCTTTCAGGGCTATTGAGCAGTTCTTC.

This clonotype was observed many times. The chain links TRBV24-1 to TRBJ1-4; D is possibly TRBD1 (6 bases). The CDR3 spans 15 residues. V shed 2 bases and J shed 11 bases, with 17 bases lying between them. The germline V gene encodes CDR1 KGHDR and CDR2 SFDVKD. The CDR3 region is CATSDYSRGPPKLFF. CDR3 DNA: TGTGCCACCAGTGATTACTCCCGGGGGCCTCCGAAACTGTTTTTT.

V usage is TRBV10-1 and J usage is TRBJ2-1; 9 bases match TRBD2. The V and J ends lost 4 bases and 7 bases, in that order; junction bases with no gene match: 8. The CDR3 extends over 15 amino acids. CDR1 and CDR2 from the germline V gene are WNHNN and SYGVQD (reference sequence). The CDR3 region has the DNA TGCGCCAGCAGTGGAGACTTAGCGGGGGCGAATGAGCAGTTCTTC. It encodes CASSGDLAGANEQFF.

This clonotype occurred a few times. CDR3 in DNA: TGCAGTTCGGACAGGGGGCTTGGAAACACCATATATTTT. Residues: CSSDRGLGNTIYF. The J gene is TRBJ1-3, the V gene TRBV20-1; 11 positions match TRBD1. The CDR3 loop spans 13 amino acids. The junction had 3 bases not matched to a gene; V was cut back by 8 bases and J by 3 bases. Germline V gene data show CDR1 as DFQATT and CDR2 as SNEGSKA (reference sequence).